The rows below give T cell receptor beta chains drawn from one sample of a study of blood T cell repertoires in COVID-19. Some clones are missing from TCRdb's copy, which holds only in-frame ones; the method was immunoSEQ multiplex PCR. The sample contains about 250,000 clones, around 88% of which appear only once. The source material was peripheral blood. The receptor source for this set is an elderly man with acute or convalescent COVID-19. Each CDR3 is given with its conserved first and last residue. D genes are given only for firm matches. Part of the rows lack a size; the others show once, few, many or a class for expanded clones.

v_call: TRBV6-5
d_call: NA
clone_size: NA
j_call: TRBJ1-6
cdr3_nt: TGTGCCAGCAGGCCTGACGAGGTTTCACCCCTCCACTTT
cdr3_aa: CASRPDEVSPLHF

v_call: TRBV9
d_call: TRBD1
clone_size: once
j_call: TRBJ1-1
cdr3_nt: TGTGCCAGCAGCCCCCAGGGGGGCACTGAAGCTTTCTTT
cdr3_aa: CASSPQGGTEAFF

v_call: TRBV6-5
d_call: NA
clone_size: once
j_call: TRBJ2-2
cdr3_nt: TGTGCCAGCAGACAGTCCGGGGAGCTGTTTTTT
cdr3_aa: CASRQSGELFF

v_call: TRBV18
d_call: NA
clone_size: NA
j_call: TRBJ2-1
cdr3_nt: TGTGCCAGCTCCCCGAGGGATGAGCAGTTCTTC
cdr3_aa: CASSPRDEQFF

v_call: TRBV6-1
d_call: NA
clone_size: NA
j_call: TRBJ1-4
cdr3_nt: TGTGCCAGCAGTTCGACATCAACTAATGAAAAACTGTTTTTT
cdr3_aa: CASSSTSTNEKLFF

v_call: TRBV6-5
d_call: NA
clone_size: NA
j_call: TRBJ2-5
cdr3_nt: TGTGCCAGCACCGGGGAGACCCAGTACTTC
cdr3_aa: CASTGETQYF

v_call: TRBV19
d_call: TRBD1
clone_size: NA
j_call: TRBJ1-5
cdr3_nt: TGTGCCAGTAGTATTAACAGGGGGGCAAGTCAGCCCCAGCATTTT
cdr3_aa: CASSINRGASQPQHF

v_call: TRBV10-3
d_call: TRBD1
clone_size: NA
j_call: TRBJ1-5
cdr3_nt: TGTGCCATCAGTGGACAGGGTGGGGGTCAGCCCCAGCATTTT
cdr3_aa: CAISGQGGGQPQHF

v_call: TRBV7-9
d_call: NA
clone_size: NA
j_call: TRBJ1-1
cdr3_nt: TGTGCCAGCAGCTGCGAACTACGGGGCGGGGTTCACACTGAAGCTTTCTTT
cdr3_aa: CASSCELRGGVHTEAFF

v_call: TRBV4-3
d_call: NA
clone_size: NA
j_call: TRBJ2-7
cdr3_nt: TGCGCCAGCAGCCAAGATTACCAGGCCTTCTACGAGCAGTACTTC
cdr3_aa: CASSQDYQAFYEQYF

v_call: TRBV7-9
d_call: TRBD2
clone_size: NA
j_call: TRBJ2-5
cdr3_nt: TGTGCCAGCAGCCCGAGCGGGGGGGGAGAGACCCAGTACTTC
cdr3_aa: CASSPSGGGETQYF

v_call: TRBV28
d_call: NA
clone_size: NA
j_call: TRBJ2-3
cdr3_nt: TGTGCCAGCAGTTTCTTACAGGGTCCAGATACGCAGTATTTT
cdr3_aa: CASSFLQGPDTQYF

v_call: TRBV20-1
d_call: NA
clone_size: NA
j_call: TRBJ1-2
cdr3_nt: TGCAGTGCTAGTAGAGGGACTGCCGCTAACTATGGCTACACCTTC
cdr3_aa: CSASRGTAANYGYTF

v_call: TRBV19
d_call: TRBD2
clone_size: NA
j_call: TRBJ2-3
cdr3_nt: TGTGCCAGTAGTATTACGGGAGGGCCCGGGTATTTT
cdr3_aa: CASSITGGPGYF

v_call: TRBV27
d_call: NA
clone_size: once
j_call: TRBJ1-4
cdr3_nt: TGTGCCAGCAGTTACAGGATGACTAATGAAAAACTGTTTTTT
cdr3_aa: CASSYRMTNEKLFF

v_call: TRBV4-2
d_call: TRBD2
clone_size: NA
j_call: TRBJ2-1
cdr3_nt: TGTGCCAGCAGCCTAAGCGTCGGGGAGGGGATGGGATACAATGAGCAGTTCTTC
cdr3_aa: CASSLSVGEGMGYNEQFF

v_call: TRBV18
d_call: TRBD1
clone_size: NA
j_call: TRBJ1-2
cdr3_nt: TGTGCCAGCTCCCCCACCCCCGGACAGGGGGCTTATGGCTACACCTTC
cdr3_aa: CASSPTPGQGAYGYTF

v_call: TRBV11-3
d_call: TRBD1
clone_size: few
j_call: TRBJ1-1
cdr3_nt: TGTGCCAGCAGCTTAGGACAGGGAAACACTGAAGCTTTCTTT
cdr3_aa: CASSLGQGNTEAFF

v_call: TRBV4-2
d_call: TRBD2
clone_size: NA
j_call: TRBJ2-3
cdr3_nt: TGTGCCAGCAGTCTTCTAGCGGGGGCCGACACAGATACGCAGTATTTT
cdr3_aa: CASSLLAGADTDTQYF

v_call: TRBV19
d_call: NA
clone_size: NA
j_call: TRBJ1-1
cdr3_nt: TGTGCCAGTAGTACGACACCGAACACTGAAGCTTTCTTT
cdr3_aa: CASSTTPNTEAFF

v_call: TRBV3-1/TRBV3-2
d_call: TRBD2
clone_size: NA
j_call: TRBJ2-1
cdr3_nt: TGTGCCAGCAGCCAAGCTAGCGGGAGGGCCAAGGGAAATGAGCAGTTCTTC
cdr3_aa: CASSQASGRAKGNEQFF

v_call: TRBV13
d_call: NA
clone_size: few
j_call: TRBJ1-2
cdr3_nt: TGTGCCAGCAGCTCCATGGGGGCAGCGGCGAAGGGCTACACCTTC
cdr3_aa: CASSSMGAAAKGYTF

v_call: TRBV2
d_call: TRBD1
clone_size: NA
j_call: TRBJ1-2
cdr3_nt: TGTGCCAGCAGTCGGGACAGTGTTTTCTATGGCTACACCTTC
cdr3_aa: CASSRDSVFYGYTF

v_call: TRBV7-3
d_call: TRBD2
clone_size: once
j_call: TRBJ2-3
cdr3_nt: TGTGCCAGCAGCTTAATGGCTAGCGGGAGTTTTGATACGCAGTATTTT
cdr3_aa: CASSLMASGSFDTQYF

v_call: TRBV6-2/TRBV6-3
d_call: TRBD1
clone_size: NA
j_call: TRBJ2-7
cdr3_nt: TGTGCCAGCAGTTGGACAGGCTACGAGCAGTACTTC
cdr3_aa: CASSWTGYEQYF

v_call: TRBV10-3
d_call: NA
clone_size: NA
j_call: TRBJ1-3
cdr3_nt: TGTGCCATCAGTGACCTCTCTGGAAACACCATATATTTT
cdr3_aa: CAISDLSGNTIYF

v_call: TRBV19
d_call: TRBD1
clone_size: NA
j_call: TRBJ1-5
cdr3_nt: TGTGCCAGTAGTACGACAGGGGGCCGTCAGCCCCAGCATTTT
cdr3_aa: CASSTTGGRQPQHF

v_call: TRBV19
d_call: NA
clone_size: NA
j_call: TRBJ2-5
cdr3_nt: TGTGCCAGTAGTAATAAGGTCGGCAGAGGGTACCAAGAGACCCAGTACTTC
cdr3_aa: CASSNKVGRGYQETQYF

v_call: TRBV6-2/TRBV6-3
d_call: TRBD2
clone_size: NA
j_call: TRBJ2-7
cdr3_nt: TGTGCCAGCAGTTACTCGGTTAGCGGGGATGAGCAGTACTTC
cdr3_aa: CASSYSVSGDEQYF

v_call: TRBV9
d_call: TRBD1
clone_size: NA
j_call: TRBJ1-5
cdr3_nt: TGTGCCAGCAGCGAAGGACAGGGTTATCAGCCCCAGCATTTT
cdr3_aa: CASSEGQGYQPQHF

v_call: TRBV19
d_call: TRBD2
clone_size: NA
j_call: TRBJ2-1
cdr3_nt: TGTGCCAGTAGTGCCATTGGGACTAGCGGATTTTTAAGCTCCTACAATGAGCAGTTCTTC
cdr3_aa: CASSAIGTSGFLSSYNEQFF

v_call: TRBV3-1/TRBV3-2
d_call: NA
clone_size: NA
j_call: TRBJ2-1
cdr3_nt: TGTGCCAGCAGCCTCATGGGGCCAAACAATGAGCAGTTCTTC
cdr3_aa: CASSLMGPNNEQFF